The clone carrying this TCR beta chain was seen many times. Its antigen is unknown. The sample originates from a study of T cells in Graves' hyperthyroidism and ophthalmopathy. The CDR3 runs 14 residues. CDR1 and CDR2 from the germline V gene are KGHDR and SFDVKD. Between the trimmed V and J ends, which lost 5 bases and 3 bases, there was a span of 12 bases. Findings and limits, study-wide: Ophthalmopathy and stable hyperthyroidism were separated by a 13 V-J model.

Thyroid ultrasound, orbital computed tomography, clinical symptoms, and serum thyroxine and TRAb underpinned diagnoses. Amplification of TCR beta CDR3 regions was performed using RNA transcripts as template. When the TCR CDR3 underwent first-round RT-PCR, the HTBI primer set was used. TCRdb independently ran MiXCR on the multiplex PCR reads; one entry per CDR3 protein. Here the sample spans some 510,000 distinct CDR3 sequences, less than 25% being singletons. The clonotype originates from a man between 18 and 35 years old with Graves' hyperthyroidism. The rearrangement joins TRBV24-1 to TRBJ1-2, with D possibly matching TRBD1 (6 bases). Input material: blood. CDR3 in DNA: TGTGCCACCAGTGGCAACAGGGAGGACTATGGCTACACCTTC. Residues: CATSGNREDYGYTF.